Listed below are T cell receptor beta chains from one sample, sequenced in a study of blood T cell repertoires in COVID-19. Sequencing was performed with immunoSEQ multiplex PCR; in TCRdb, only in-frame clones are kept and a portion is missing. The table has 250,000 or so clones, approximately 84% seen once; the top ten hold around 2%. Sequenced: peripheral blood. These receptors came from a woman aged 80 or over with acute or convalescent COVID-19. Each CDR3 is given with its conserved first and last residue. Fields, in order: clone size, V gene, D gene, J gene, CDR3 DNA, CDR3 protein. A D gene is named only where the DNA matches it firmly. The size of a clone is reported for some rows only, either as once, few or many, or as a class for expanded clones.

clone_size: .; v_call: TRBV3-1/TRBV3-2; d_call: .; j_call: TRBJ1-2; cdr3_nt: TGTGCCAGCAGCCAAGATTGGGAGGGGCGCGGCTATGGCTACACCTTC; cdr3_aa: CASSQDWEGRGYGYTF
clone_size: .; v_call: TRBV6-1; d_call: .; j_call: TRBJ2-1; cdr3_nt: TGTGCCAGCAGTCCGACAGCGAGCTCCTACAATGAGCAGTTCTTC; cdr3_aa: CASSPTASSYNEQFF
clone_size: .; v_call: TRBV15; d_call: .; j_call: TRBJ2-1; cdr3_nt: TGTGCCACCAGCAGAGCATTCCATGAGCAGTTCTTC; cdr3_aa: CATSRAFHEQFF
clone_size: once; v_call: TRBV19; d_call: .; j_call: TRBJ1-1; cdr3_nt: TGTGCCAGTAGTATATTGGACACAATTAACACTGAAGCTTTCTTT; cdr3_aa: CASSILDTINTEAFF
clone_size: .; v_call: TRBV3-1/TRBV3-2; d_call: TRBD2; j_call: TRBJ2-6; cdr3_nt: TGTGCCAGCAGCCAGGGGAGCGGGGTCTCTGGGGCCAACGTCCTGACTTTC; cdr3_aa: CASSQGSGVSGANVLTF
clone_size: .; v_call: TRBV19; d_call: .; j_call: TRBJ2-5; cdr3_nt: TGTGCCAGTAGTACCTTGGACTATCAAGAGACCCAGTACTTC; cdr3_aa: CASSTLDYQETQYF
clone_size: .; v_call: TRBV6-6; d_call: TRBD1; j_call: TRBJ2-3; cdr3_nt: TGTGCCAGCAGTTACACGAGGGGGCGGGGCACAGATACGCAGTATTTT; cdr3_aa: CASSYTRGRGTDTQYF
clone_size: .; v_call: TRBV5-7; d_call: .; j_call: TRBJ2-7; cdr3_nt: TGTGCCAGCAGCTTTGCGGGTTGCGACGAGCAGTACTTC; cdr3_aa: CASSFAGCDEQYF
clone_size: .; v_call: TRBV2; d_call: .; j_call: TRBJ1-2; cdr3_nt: TGTGCCAGCAGTGAAGCGACAGGCGCCAGGGGTGGCTACACCTTC; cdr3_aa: CASSEATGARGGYTF
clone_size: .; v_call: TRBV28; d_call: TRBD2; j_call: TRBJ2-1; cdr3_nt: TGTGCCAGCAGTTACCCCCGACTAGCGGGAGACAATGAGCAGTTCTTC; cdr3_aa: CASSYPRLAGDNEQFF
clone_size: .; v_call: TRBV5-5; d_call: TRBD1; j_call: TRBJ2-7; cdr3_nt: TGTGCCAGCAGCAAACCGGGACAGGGGGGCCACGAGCAGTACTTC; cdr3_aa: CASSKPGQGGHEQYF
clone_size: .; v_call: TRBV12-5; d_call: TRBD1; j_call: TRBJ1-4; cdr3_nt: TGTGCTAGTGGTTTTTTCTCAGGGGGTGCTAATGAAAAACTGTTTTTT; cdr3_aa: CASGFFSGGANEKLFF
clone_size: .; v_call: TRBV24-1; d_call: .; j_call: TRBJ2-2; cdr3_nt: TGTGCCACCAGTGATCCACGGGAAAAGGGCACCGGGGAGCTGTTTTTT; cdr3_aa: CATSDPREKGTGELFF
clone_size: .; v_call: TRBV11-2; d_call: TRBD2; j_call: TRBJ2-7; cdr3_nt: TGTGCCAGCAGCCCACTAGCGGGGTACGAGCAGTACTTC; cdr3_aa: CASSPLAGYEQYF
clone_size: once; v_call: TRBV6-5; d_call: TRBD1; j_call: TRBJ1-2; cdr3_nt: TGTGCCAGCAGCGGAAATACGGGACAGAACTATGGCTACACCTTC; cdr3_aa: CASSGNTGQNYGYTF
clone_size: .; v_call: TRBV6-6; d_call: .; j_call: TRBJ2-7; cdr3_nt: TGTGCCAGCAGGCAAGGGGCTAGCGTCGAGCAGTACTTC; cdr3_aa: CASRQGASVEQYF
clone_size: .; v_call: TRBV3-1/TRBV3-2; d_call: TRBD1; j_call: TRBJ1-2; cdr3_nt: TGTGCCAGCAGCTACGGACAGGGGGCGCGCGGTGGCTACACCTTC; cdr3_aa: CASSYGQGARGGYTF
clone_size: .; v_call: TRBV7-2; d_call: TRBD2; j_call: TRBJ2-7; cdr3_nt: TGTGCCAGCAGGGTGACTAGCGGGAACCACGAGCAGTACTTC; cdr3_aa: CASRVTSGNHEQYF
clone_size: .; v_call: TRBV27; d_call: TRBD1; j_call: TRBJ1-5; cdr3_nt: TGTGCCAGCAGTTTTCAGGGGGGAAATCAGCCCCAGCATTTT; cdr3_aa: CASSFQGGNQPQHF
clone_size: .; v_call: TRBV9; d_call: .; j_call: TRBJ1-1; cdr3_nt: TGTGCCAGCAGCGTAGTAAGGGCGGGGCAGTCGGCAGCTTTCTTT; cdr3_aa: CASSVVRAGQSAAFF
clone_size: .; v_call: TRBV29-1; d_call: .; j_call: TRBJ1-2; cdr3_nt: TGCAGCGTTGGGAGCCGGGACACCCGAACGGCAGTTAACTATGGCTACACCTTC; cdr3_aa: CSVGSRDTRTAVNYGYTF
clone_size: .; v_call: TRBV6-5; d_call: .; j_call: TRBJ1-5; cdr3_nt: TGTGCCAGCAGTACACAGGGAAAGGCAGGCCAGCCCCAGCATTTT; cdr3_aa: CASSTQGKAGQPQHF
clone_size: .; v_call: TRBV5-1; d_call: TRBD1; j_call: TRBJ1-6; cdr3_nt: TGCGCCAGCAGCTTGACAACAGGGGCCCTAACTAATTCACCCCTCCACTTT; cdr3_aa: CASSLTTGALTNSPLHF
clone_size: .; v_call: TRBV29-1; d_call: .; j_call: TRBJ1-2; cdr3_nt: TGCAGCGTTGAAGAGGGGCCATATGGCTACACCTTC; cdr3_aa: CSVEEGPYGYTF
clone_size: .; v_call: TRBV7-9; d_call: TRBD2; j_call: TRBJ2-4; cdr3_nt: TGTGCCAGCAGTGGGGAGGGCCCGCACATTCAGTACTTC; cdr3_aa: CASSGEGPHIQYF
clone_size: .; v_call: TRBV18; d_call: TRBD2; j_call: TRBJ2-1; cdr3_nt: TGTGCCAGCGGCGGGGGGCCGGGATACAATGAGCAGTTCTTC; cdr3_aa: CASGGGPGYNEQFF
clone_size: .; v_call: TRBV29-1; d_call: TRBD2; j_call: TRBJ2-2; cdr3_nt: TGCAGCGTTGAAGATGAAGTAGCGGGGAGACCCTCGAACACCGGGGAGCTGTTTTTT; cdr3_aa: CSVEDEVAGRPSNTGELFF
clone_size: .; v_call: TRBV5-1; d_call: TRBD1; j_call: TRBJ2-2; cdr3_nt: TGCGCCAGCAGCTTTCAGACAGGGGCTGTAACCGGGGAGCTGTTTTTT; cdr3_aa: CASSFQTGAVTGELFF
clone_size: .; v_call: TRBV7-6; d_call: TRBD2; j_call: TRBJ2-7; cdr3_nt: TGTGCCAGCAGCTTAGTAACTAGCGGCTACGAGCAGTACTTC; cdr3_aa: CASSLVTSGYEQYF
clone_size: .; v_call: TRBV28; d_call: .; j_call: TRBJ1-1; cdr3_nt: TGTGCCAGCAGTTCTCCCGACAGGACAAGGAACACTGAAGCTTTCTTT; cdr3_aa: CASSSPDRTRNTEAFF
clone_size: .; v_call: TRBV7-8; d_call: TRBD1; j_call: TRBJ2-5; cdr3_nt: TGTGCCAGCAGCGCCGGGACAGGGCGAGAGACCCAGTACTTC; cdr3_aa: CASSAGTGRETQYF
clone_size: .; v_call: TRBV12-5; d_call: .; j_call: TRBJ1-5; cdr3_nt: TGTGCTAGTGGCCCGGGGAATCAGCCCCAGCATTTT; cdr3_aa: CASGPGNQPQHF
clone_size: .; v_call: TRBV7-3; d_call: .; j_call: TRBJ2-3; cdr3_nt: TGTGCCAGCAGCTTAATTTCTGGCACAGATACGCAGTATTTT; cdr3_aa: CASSLISGTDTQYF
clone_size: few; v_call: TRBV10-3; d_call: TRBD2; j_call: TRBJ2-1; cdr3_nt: TGTGCCATCAGCGGGGGGACGACTGAGCAGTTCTTC; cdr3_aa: CAISGGTTEQFF
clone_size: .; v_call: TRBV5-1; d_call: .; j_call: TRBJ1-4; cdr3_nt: TGCGCCAGCAGCCCAAGCAGGGTAAATGAAAAACTGTTTTTT; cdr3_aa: CASSPSRVNEKLFF
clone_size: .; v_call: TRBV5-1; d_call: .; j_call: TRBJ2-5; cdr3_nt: TGCGCCAGCAGCTTCGCGGAAACAAGGGAGACCCAGTACTTC; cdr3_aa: CASSFAETRETQYF
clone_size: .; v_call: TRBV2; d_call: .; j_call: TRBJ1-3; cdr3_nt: TGTGCCACCATGAGGGATTCTGGAAACACCATATATTTT; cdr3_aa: CATMRDSGNTIYF
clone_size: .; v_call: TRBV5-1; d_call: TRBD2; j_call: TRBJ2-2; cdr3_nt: TGCGCCAGCAGCTTGGTTATATCTAGCGGGAGGGCGAACACCGGGGAGCTGTTTTTT; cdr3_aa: CASSLVISSGRANTGELFF
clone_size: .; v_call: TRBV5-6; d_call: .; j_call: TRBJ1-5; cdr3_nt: TGTGCCAGCAGCTTGCAGAATCAGCCCCAGCATTTT; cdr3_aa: CASSLQNQPQHF
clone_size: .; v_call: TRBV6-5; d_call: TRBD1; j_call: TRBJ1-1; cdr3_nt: TGTGCCAGCAAAATACAGGGGCAAGCTTTCTTT; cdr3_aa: CASKIQGQAFF
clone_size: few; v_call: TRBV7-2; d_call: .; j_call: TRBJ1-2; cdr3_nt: TGTGCCAGCAGCTCTGTTTCGGGTGGCTACACCTTC; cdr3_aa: CASSSVSGGYTF
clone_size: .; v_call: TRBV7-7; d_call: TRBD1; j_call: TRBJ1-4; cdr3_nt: TGTGCCAGCAGCTTGTCCAGGACAGGGAGGGACGAAAAACTGTTTTTT; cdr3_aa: CASSLSRTGRDEKLFF
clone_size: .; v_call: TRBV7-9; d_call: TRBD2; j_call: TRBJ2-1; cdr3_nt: TGTGCCAGCAGCTTAAGAGGGACTAGCGGGAGTCCCTCCTACAATGAGCAGTTCTTC; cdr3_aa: CASSLRGTSGSPSYNEQFF
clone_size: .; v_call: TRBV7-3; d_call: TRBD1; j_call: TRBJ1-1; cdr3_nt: TGTGCCAGCAGCTCGGGGACAGGGGGCCACACTGAAGCTTTCTTT; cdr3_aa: CASSSGTGGHTEAFF
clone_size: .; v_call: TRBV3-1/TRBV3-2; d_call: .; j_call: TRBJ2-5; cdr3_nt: TGTGCCAGCAGCCGAAGCGTCGGAGAGACCCAGTACTTC; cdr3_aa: CASSRSVGETQYF
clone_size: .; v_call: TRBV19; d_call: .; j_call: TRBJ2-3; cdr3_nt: TGTGCCAGTAGTCGGGACACAGATACGCAGTATTTT; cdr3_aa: CASSRDTDTQYF
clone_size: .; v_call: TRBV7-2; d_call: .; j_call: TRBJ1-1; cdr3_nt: TGTGCCAGCAGCTTAGTATCGGGGGGACACGGTGAAGCTTTCTTT; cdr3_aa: CASSLVSGGHGEAFF
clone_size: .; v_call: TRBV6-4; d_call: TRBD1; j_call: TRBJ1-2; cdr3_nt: TGTGCCAGCAGAGCAGAACAGGGGGCAGGATATGGCTACACCTTC; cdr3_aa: CASRAEQGAGYGYTF
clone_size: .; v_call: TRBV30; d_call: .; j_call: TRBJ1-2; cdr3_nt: TGTGCCTGGAGCGACTATAACAGGGTAGGCGGCTACACCTTC; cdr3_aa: CAWSDYNRVGGYTF
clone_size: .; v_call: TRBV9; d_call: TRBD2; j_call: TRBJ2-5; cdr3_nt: TGTGCCAGCAGCGGATCCACCGGACTAGCGGGGCAAGAGACCCAGTACTTC; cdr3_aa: CASSGSTGLAGQETQYF
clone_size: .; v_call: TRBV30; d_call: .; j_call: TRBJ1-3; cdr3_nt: TGTGCCTGGAGTGTACGGGGGACTGGGGGAAACACCATATATTTT; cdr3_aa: CAWSVRGTGGNTIYF
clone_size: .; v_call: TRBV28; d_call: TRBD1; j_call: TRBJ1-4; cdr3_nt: TGTGCCAGCAGTTCTCAACAGGGGCTAGGGGAAAAACTGTTTTTT; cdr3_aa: CASSSQQGLGEKLFF
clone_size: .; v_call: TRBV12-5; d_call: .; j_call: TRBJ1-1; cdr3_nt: TGTGCTAGTGGTTCCTCGGGGAGGACTGAAGCTTTCTTT; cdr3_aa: CASGSSGRTEAFF
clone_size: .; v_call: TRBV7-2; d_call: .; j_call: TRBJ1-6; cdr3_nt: TGTGCCAGCAGCTTGGGCCCTTCAGTAAATAATTCACCCCTCCACTTT; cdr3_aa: CASSLGPSVNNSPLHF
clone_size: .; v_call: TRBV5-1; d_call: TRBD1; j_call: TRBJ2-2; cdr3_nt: TGCGCCAGCAAACGCGGGACAGGGTTGACCGGGGAGCTGTTTTTT; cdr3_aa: CASKRGTGLTGELFF
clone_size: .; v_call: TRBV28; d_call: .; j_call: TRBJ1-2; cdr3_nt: TGTGCCAGCAGTTCTAACGGGGGGGGGAACACCTACTATGGCTACACCTTC; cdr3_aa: CASSSNGGGNTYYGYTF
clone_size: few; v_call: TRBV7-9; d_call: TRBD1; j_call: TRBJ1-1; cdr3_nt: TGTGCCAGCAGCTTAGCGAGGGGGACAGGGGGCCCAGCTTTCTTT; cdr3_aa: CASSLARGTGGPAFF
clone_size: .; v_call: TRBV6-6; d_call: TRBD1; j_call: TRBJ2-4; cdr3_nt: TGTGCCAGCAGTTACACAGGGACAGGGGGCAAAAACATTCAGTACTTC; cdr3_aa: CASSYTGTGGKNIQYF
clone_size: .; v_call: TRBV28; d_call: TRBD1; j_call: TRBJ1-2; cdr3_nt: TGTGCCAGCAGACCCTCCTCCGGGACAGGCTATGGCTACACCTTC; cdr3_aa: CASRPSSGTGYGYTF
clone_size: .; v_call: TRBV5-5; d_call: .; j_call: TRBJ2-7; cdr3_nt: TGTGCCAGCAGCTTCGGGTTCCTCGGAAGCTACGAGCAGTACTTC; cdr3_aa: CASSFGFLGSYEQYF